Each of the 5 T cell receptor beta chains below was sequenced from the same sample in a study of CXCR3-negative and CXCR3-positive naive CD8 T cells. The study, taken as a whole, reports: Naive cells positive for CXCR3 carried more hydrophobic TRB CDR3s than CXCR3-negative ones.

TRB cDNA was prepared as libraries by UMI-labeled 5' RACE. TCRdb reprocessed the 5' RACE reads and keeps a single row for each CDR3 protein, giving no DNA. This sample's table reports approximately 130,000 distinct CDR3 sequences. No antigen has been assigned to these receptors. Sequencing was done on a sample of naive CXCR3+ CD8+ T cells from blood. Subset reported: CD45RO-CCR7+CD27+CD95- naive CD8+ T cells expressing CXCR3 (TNR3+). The receptors come from a human donor in good health. Some clones in this sample may be carry-over from other donors' samples.

The V gene is TRBV29-1, the J gene TRBJ1-2; TCRdb reports TRBD1, a call that lacks DNA to check it against. The CDR3 totals 14 residues. The germline V gene has CDR1 SQVTM and CDR2 ANQGSEA. The CDR3 region is CSVEDDRDNYGYTF.

The chain recombines TRBV11-2 with TRBJ2-7; TCRdb's D call, TRBD1, is unchecked because there is no DNA. Per the germline V gene, CDR1 is SGHAT and CDR2 is FQNNGV. CDR3 length equals 15 residues. The CDR3 is CASSLSGGRPYEQYF.

The chain uses TRBV5-1 and TRBJ2-3; TCRdb gives TRBD1 as the D gene, but with no DNA this cannot be confirmed. Germline CDR1 is SGHRS and CDR2 is YFSETQ. The CDR3 has 15 amino acids. The CDR3 spells CASSDFPGRTDTQYF.

This chain connects TRBV14 to TRBJ2-7; no DNA is available, so the TRBD2 call from TCRdb remains unchecked. The CDR3 covers 13 residues. Germline V gives CDR1 SGHDN, CDR2 FVKESK. The CDR3 reads CASSRLTVYEQYF.

V gene TRBV15 combines with J gene TRBJ1-4. The CDR3 is made up of 17 amino acids. Per the germline V gene, CDR1 is LNHNV and CDR2 is YYDKDF (reference sequence). The CDR3 loop is CATSRDRFSTTNEKLFF. The full variable domain, completed using reference TRBV15 and TRBJ1-4, is DAMVIQNPRYQVTQFGKPVTLSCSQTLNHNVMYWYQQKSSQAPKLLFHYYDKDFNNEADTPDNFQSRRPNTSFCFLDIRSPGLGDTAMYLCATSRDRFSTTNEKLFFGSGTQLSVL.